A single TCR beta chain is shown here with its context. The data originate from a study of blood T cell repertoires in COVID-19. Study at large: The analysed material was cDNA or gDNA that came from T cells, B-cell-depleted T cells, or PBMCs.

This CDR3 has 14 residues. J gave up 6 bases and V 5 bases, and 7 bases lay outside the gene matches. Per the germline V gene, CDR1 is SGHRS and CDR2 is YFSETQ. Per the original data handling: Scientists estimated how many nucleated cells there were by amplifying reference gene primers. Assay used: immunoSEQ multiplex PCR; TCRdb lists only in-frame clones, some missing. V, J and clone size are those of that table, while D and trimming were read from the DNA. The sample lists more than 300,000 clones; over 80% were seen once. The receptor was isolated from a woman aged 50 to 60 with COVID-19, enrolled during active disease. V and J are TRBV5-1 and TRBJ1-2, with 10 nucleotides matching TRBD1. The sequenced sample consisted of peripheral blood. In DNA form, the CDR3 reads TGCGCCAGCAGGTATTCCGGGACAGGGGATGGCTACACCTTC. Residues: CASRYSGTGDGYTF.